The 8 T cell receptor beta chains below were found in one sample sequenced in a study of blood T cell repertoires in COVID-19. Sequenced by immunoSEQ multiplex PCR; TCRdb stores in-frame clones only, minus some. Among about 160,000 clones listed, approximately 91% were seen once. The sample comprised peripheral blood. Every receptor here comes from a man aged 18 to 29 with acute or convalescent COVID-19.

The chain has TRBV18 and TRBJ1-5; no reliable D call. V shed 3 bases and J shed 0 bases, with 6 bases lying between them. Germline lookup yields CDR1 KGHSH and CDR2 LQKENI. This CDR3 spans 14 amino acids. The CDR3 is CASSPENSNQPQHF. As DNA, the CDR3 is TGTGCCAGCTCACCGGAGAATAGCAATCAGCCCCAGCATTTT.

The chain carries TRBV6-5 and TRBJ1-2, with TRBD1 matching over 9 bases. This CDR3 has 15 amino acids. V shed 7 bases and J 1 base; nucleotides not matched to a gene: 7. Germline lookup yields CDR1 MNHEY and CDR2 SVGAGI. As DNA, the CDR3 is TGTGCCAGCACCTGGGGACAGGGTAGTAACTATGGCTACACCTTC. This gives the protein CASTWGQGSNYGYTF.

J is TRBJ1-2 and V is TRBV4-1, with a tentative D call TRBD1 (5 bases). The germline V and J ends were trimmed by 1 base and 6 bases, with 12 bases remaining between them. The CDR3 runs to 14 residues. Germline CDR1 MGHRA, CDR2 YSYEKL. The CDR3 bases are TGCGCCAGCAGCCAAGTGGGGCAGCTTCATGGCTACACCTTC. It yields the protein CASSQVGQLHGYTF.

This chain uses TRBV5-1 with TRBJ2-7; D perhaps matches TRBD1 (6 bases). This CDR3 is 14 amino acids long. CDR1 SGHRS and CDR2 YFSETQ come from the germline V gene. Trimming cost V 2 bases and J 2 bases, with 11 bases left between them. As DNA, the CDR3 is TGCGCCAGCAGCTTTGACAGGAAGACCTACGAGCAGTACTTC. Protein sequence: CASSFDRKTYEQYF. Based on the CDR3 plus reference TRBV5-1 and TRBJ2-7, the full variable domain is KAGVTQTPRYLIKTRGQQVTLSCSPISGHRSVSWYQQTPGQGLQFLFEYFSETQRNKGNFPGRFSGRQFSNSRSEMNVSTLELGDSALYLCASSFDRKTYEQYFGPGTRLTVT.

The rearrangement links TRBV5-5 to TRBJ2-1; 7 positions match TRBD2. Germline trimming cut 1 base from V and 0 bases from J; bases unmatched to any gene: 1. This CDR3 is built from 15 residues. CDR1 is SGHKS, CDR2 YYEKEE, per germline (reference sequence). CDR3 sequence (DNA): TGTGCCAGCAGCTTGAGCGGGGACTCCTACAATGAGCAGTTCTTC. Amino acid sequence: CASSLSGDSYNEQFF.

The chain recombines TRBV30 with TRBJ1-6; possibly TRBD1 for D (6 bases). There are 13 residues in the CDR3. CDR1 is GTSNPN, CDR2 SVGIG, per germline (reference sequence). V was cut by 5 bases and J by 4 bases, with 9 bases left in between. CDR3 sequence (DNA): TGTGCCTGGGACGGACAGTATAATTCACCCCTCCACTTT. It is translated as CAWDGQYNSPLHF.

V and J are TRBV5-1 and TRBJ1-3; D might be TRBD1 (5 bases). The CDR3 runs to 15 residues. Trimming stripped 3 bases from V and 0 bases from J, with 10 bases between. Germline values: CDR1 SGHRS, CDR2 YFSETQ. In nucleotides, the CDR3 is TGCGCCAGCAGCTCATCGGGACTCTCTGGAAACACCATATATTTT. Translated: CASSSSGLSGNTIYF.

The rearrangement links TRBV5-6 to TRBJ1-2, with D uncertain. From germline, CDR1 is SGHDT and CDR2 YYEEEE. This CDR3 is built from 15 residues. V lost 1 base to trimming and J lost 4 bases, with 14 bases between them. CDR3 coding DNA: TGTGCCAGCAGCTTGTCGACTGCTGAGCTCTATGGCTACACCTTC. It specifies CASSLSTAELYGYTF.